The 14 T cell receptor beta chains listed next were all sequenced from one sample in a study of blood T cells in healthy people across ages. A J-beta primer mix and a sample-barcoded 5' primer were used in a second PCR of about 7 to 11 cycles. Each CDR3 protein is one row after TCRdb ran MiXCR on the 5' RACE reads. The sample records 1.5 million to 2 million distinct CDR3 sequences, 28% being singletons. Sequencing input: blood. Source of these receptors: a woman aged 30 to 39 in good health.

This clonotype has a count of ten or more. The V and J genes are TRBV29-1 and TRBJ1-2, with a weak D call TRBD1 (6 bases). The CDR3 totals 14 residues. V gave up 3 bases and J gave up 2 bases, with 13 bases separating them. The germline CDR1 and CDR2 sequences are SQVTM and ANQGSEA. The CDR3 is CSVDATGNNYGYTF. The CDR3 nucleotides are TGCAGCGTTGATGCCACAGGGAACAACTATGGCTACACCTTC.

The sample holds a few counts of this clonotype. The gene calls are TRBV30 and TRBJ2-5; no clear D. The V and J ends lost 7 bases and 1 base respectively, with 7 bases between them. Germline loops: CDR1 GTSNPN, CDR2 SVGIG (reference sequence). The CDR3 contains 11 residues. The CDR3 protein is CAYYSQETQYF. The CDR3 region has the DNA TGTGCCTACTACAGCCAAGAGACCCAGTACTTC.

CDR3 loop: CASSGGAGDGYEQFF. CDR3 DNA: TGTGCCAGCAGTGGAGGGGCCGGGGACGGCTACGAGCAGTTCTTC. V usage is TRBV25-1 and J usage is TRBJ2-1, with D perhaps TRBD1 or TRBD2 (5 bases each). The V gene lost 4 bases and the J gene lost 10 bases, with 20 bases spanning the gap. CDR1 and CDR2 from the germline V gene are MGHDK and SYGVNS. The length of the CDR3 is 15 residues.

V and J are TRBV4-1 and TRBJ2-1, with D maybe TRBD2 (7 bases). Trimming took off 1 base at V and 3 bases at J, with 13 bases between the two ends. CDR3 size: 16 residues. Germline V CDR1 and CDR2: MGHRA, YSYEKL. CDR3 coding DNA: TGCGCCAGCAGCCAAGGGGAGGGGGGGTTCTACAATGAGCAGTTCTTC. Encoded protein: CASSQGEGGFYNEQFF.

The chain recombines TRBV28 with TRBJ2-1; D may correspond to TRBD1 or TRBD2 (7 bases each). The CDR3 runs 15 residues. Germline CDR1 and CDR2: MDHEN and SYDVKM. V dropped 6 bases and J dropped 6 bases, with 18 bases sitting between them. The CDR3 reads CASSLVGRGGNEQFF. DNA for the CDR3: TGTGCCAGCAGCCTAGTCGGCAGGGGGGGCAATGAGCAGTTCTTC.

This clonotype was detected a few times. This chain joins TRBV5-6 and TRBJ2-7; maybe TRBD2 (5 bases). The germline V gene encodes CDR1 SGHDT and CDR2 YYEEEE. Trimming stripped 4 bases from V and 2 bases from J, with 13 bases between. This CDR3 is built from 14 residues. The CDR3 is CASSQEAAAYEQYF. CDR3 in DNA: TGTGCCAGCAGCCAGGAGGCAGCTGCCTACGAGCAGTACTTC.

This clonotype was detected only a few times. This chain connects TRBV5-1 to TRBJ2-5, with 10 bases matching TRBD2. Germline V gene sequence: CDR1 SGHRS, CDR2 YFSETQ. The V gene end was trimmed by 4 bases and the J gene end by 2 bases; junction bases not matched to a gene: 5. The length of the CDR3 is 15 residues. CDR3 protein: CASSHGLAEQETQYF. Here the CDR3 DNA reads TGCGCCAGCAGCCACGGACTAGCGGAGCAAGAGACCCAGTACTTC. The variable domain in full, with the rest retrieved from reference TRBV5-1 and TRBJ2-5, is KAGVTQTPRYLIKTRGQQVTLSCSPISGHRSVSWYQQTPGQGLQFLFEYFSETQRNKGNFPGRFSGRQFSNSRSEMNVSTLELGDSALYLCASSHGLAEQETQYFGPGTRLLVL.

This clonotype has a count of ten or more. The J gene is TRBJ2-5, the V gene TRBV12-3 or TRBV12-4; D is perhaps TRBD1 (5 bases). With 3 bases removed from V and 5 bases from J, the gap between germline ends came to 10 bases. CDR3 length equals 13 residues. CDR3 sequence: CASSFPGKETQYF. The CDR3 nucleotides are TGTGCCAGCAGTTTCCCAGGGAAGGAGACCCAGTACTTC.

This clonotype appeared many times. The J gene is TRBJ2-5, the V gene TRBV5-1, with 12 bases identical to TRBD2. Trimming cost V 0 bases and J 1 base; bases outside gene matches: 7. CDR3 length: 18 amino acids. The germline V gene encodes CDR1 SGHRS and CDR2 YFSETQ. The CDR3 region is CASSLAALAGGVQETQYF. DNA for the CDR3: TGCGCCAGCAGCTTGGCCGCCCTAGCGGGGGGGGTCCAAGAGACCCAGTACTTC.

Regarding this clonotype: This may stem from a read error, because a much larger clone lies one nucleotide away. The chain recombines TRBV15 with TRBJ2-5; 7 bases are shared with TRBD2. CDR3 size: 15 residues. CDR1 is LNHNV and CDR2 is YYDKDF in the germline V gene (reference sequence). The CDR3 reads CATSRDGKREETPYF. DNA of the CDR3: TGTGCCACCAGCAGAGATGGGAAGCGGGAAGAGACCCCGTACTTC.

This clonotype occurred a few times. V is TRBV2 and J is TRBJ2-3; D possibly corresponds to TRBD1 (6 bases). Germline CDR1 SNHLY, CDR2 FYNNEI. V was shortened by 7 bases and J by 2 bases, with 13 bases between the two germline ends. The CDR3 is 14 residues long. CDR3 region: CASTRDINTDTQYF. DNA for the CDR3: TGTGCCAGCACTCGGGACATCAACACAGATACGCAGTATTTT.

The table lists this clonotype with a few counts. The chain couples TRBV12-3 or TRBV12-4 to TRBJ2-6, with D tentatively TRBD1 or TRBD2 (5 bases each). The CDR3 extends over 18 amino acids. V lost 7 bases to trimming and J lost 0 bases, with 19 bases between them. CDR3 region: CASTQGPGSDSGANVLTF. CDR3 DNA sequence: TGTGCCAGCACCCAGGGCCCGGGATCGGACTCTGGGGCCAACGTCCTGACTTTC.

This clonotype was found many times. V usage is TRBV7-9 and J usage is TRBJ1-1; 7 bases are shared with TRBD1. With V trimmed by 5 bases and J by 0 bases, 3 bases remained unmatched. Looked up from germline, CDR1 is SEHNR and CDR2 is FQNEAQ (reference sequence). The CDR3 is 14 amino acids. The CDR3 coding sequence is TGTGCCAGCAGCCCGACAGGGATGAACACTGAAGCTTTCTTT. Its protein product is CASSPTGMNTEAFF.

The J gene is TRBJ1-2, the V gene TRBV3-1; 10 nucleotides agree with TRBD1. The ends lost 3 bases at V and 8 bases at J; junction bases unmatched: 6. Germline V gene data show CDR1 as LGHDT and CDR2 as YNNKEL (reference sequence). CDR3 size: 14 residues. The CDR3 spells CASSHLDRGGGYTF. DNA for the CDR3: TGTGCCAGCAGCCATCTGGACAGGGGGGGCGGCTACACCTTC. Full variable domain (rest looked up from reference TRBV3-1 and TRBJ1-2): DTAVSQTPKYLVTQMGNDKSIKCEQNLGHDTMYWYKQDSKKFLKIMFSYNNKELIINETVPNRFSPKSPDKAHLNLHINSLELGDSAVYFCASSHLDRGGGYTFGSGTRLTVV.